This T cell receptor (beta chain) emerged from a study of regulatory T cells in long-lasting Graves disease. On the study more broadly: Positivity for TSH receptor antibodies plus over 5 years of antithyroid drugs meant persistent Graves' disease. Findings and limits, study-wide: Analysis covered peripheral blood alone, not thyroid tissue. Persistent patients had a count of shared public clonotypes (2,741) that exceeded that of new patients (around 960).

Noted time point: persistent/refractory GD, antithyroid drugs over 5 years with positive TRAb. PBMC-extracted RNA yielded the TCR library. American Thyroid Association guidelines were used to diagnose Graves' disease. From germline, CDR1 is SGHAT and CDR2 FQNNGV. CDR3 length equals 14 residues. Trimming removed 3 bases at V and 4 bases at J, with 12 bases between. For TCR beta, libraries came from iRepertoire HTBI primers and Arm-PCR of CDR3 regions. TCRdb reprocessed the multiplex PCR reads via MiXCR and lists one record per CDR3 protein. The sample has roughly 300,000 distinct CDR3 sequences, about 20% seen once; the top ten hold just under 30%. This clonotype was found many times. The antigen remains undetermined.

The material was peripheral blood mononuclear cells (PBMCs), obtained when the disease was refractory, from a patient treated with antithyroid drugs. V gene TRBV11-2 combines with J gene TRBJ2-5; D gene ambiguous. The source of this sequence is a female donor with Graves disease. The CDR3 DNA reads as TGTGCCAGCAGCTTCCGGTCAGAGAGAGAGACCCAGTACTTC. Residues: CASSFRSERETQYF.